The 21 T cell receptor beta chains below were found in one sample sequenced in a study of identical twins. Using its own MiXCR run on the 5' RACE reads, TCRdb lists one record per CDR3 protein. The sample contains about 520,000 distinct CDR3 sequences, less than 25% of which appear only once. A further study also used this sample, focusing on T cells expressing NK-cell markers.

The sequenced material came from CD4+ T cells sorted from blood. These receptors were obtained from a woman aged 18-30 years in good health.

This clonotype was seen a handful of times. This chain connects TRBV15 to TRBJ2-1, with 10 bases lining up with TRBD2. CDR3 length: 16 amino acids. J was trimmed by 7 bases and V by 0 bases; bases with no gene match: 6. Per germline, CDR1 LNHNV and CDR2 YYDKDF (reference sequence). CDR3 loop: CATSRDPTSGANEQFF. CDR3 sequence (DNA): TGTGCCACCAGCAGAGATCCTACTAGCGGGGCGAATGAGCAGTTCTTC. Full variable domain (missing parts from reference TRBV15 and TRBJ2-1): DAMVIQNPRYQVTQFGKPVTLSCSQTLNHNVMYWYQQKSSQAPKLLFHYYDKDFNNEADTPDNFQSRRPNTSFCFLDIRSPGLGDTAMYLCATSRDPTSGANEQFFGPGTRLTVL.

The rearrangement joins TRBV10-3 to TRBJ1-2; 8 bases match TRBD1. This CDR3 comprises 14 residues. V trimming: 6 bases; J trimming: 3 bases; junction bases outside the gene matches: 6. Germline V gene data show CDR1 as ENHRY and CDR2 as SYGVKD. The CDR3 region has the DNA TGTGCCATCAGCGGATGGGGACAGGACTATGGCTACACCTTC. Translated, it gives CAISGWGQDYGYTF.

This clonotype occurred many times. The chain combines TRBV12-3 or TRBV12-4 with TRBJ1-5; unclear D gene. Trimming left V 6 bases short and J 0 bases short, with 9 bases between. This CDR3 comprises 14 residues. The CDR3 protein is CASRGAYSNQPQHF. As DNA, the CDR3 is TGTGCCAGCAGAGGCGCTTATAGCAATCAGCCCCAGCATTTT.

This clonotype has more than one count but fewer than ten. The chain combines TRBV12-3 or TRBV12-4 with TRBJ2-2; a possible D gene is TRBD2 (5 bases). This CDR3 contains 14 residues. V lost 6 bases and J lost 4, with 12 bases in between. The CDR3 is CASRGREFTGELFF. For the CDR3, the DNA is TGTGCCAGCAGAGGACGGGAATTCACCGGGGAGCTGTTTTTT.

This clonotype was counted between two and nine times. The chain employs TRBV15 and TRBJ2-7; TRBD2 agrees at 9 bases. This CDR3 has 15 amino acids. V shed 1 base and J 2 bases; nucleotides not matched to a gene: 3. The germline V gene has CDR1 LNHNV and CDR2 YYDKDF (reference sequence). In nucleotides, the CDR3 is TGTGCCACCAGCAGAGGTGGCGGGGGGGCCTACGAGCAGTACTTC. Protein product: CATSRGGGGAYEQYF. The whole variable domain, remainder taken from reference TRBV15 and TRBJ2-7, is DAMVIQNPRYQVTQFGKPVTLSCSQTLNHNVMYWYQQKSSQAPKLLFHYYDKDFNNEADTPDNFQSRRPNTSFCFLDIRSPGLGDTAMYLCATSRGGGGAYEQYFGPGTRLTVT.

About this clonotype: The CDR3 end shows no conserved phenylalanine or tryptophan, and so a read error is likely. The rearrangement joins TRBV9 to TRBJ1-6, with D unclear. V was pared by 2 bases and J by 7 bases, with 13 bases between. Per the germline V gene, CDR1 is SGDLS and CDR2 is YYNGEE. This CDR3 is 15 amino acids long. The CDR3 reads CASSVRQSGNSPLHL. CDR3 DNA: TGTGCCAGCAGCGTGAGACAAAGTGGAAATTCACCCCTCCACCTT.

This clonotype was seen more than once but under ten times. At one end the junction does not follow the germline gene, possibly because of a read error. The CDR3 nucleotides are TGTGCCAGCAGCATAGCTAGCGGGGGGTTCTCTGGGGCCAACGTCCTGACTTTC. It yields the protein CASSIASGGFSGANVLTF. The chain carries TRBV11-1 and TRBJ2-6; 11 nucleotides align to TRBD2. Per the germline V gene, CDR1 is SGHAT and CDR2 is FQDESV (reference sequence). The CDR3 covers 18 residues.

CDR3 in amino acids: CASSPRPGRDNEQFF. The CDR3 region has the DNA TGTGCCAGCAGTCCCCGGCCAGGGCGCGACAATGAGCAGTTCTTC. V gene TRBV12-3 or TRBV12-4 combines with J gene TRBJ2-1; TRBD1 might be the D (5 bases). V was shortened by 5 bases and J by 5 bases, with 16 bases between the two germline ends. The CDR3 contains 15 residues.

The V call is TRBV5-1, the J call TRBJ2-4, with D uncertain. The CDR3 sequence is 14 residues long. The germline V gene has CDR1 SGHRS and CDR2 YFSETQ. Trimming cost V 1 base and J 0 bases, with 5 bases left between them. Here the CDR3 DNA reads TGCGCCAGCAGCTTGAGGGAAGCCAAAAACATTCAGTACTTC. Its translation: CASSLREAKNIQYF.

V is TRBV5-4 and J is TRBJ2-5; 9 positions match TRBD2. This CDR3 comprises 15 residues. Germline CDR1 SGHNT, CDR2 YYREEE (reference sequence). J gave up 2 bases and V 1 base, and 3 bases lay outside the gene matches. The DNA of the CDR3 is TGTGCCAGCAGCTTGTTCGCGGGAGGGCAAGAGACCCAGTACTTC. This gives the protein CASSLFAGGQETQYF.

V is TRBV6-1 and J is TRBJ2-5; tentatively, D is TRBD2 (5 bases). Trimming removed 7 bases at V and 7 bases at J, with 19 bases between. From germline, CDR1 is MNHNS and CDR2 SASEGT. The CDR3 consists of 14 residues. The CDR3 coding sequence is TGTGCCAGCATTCAGACCCCGGGGTTCGGGACCCAGTACTTC. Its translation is CASIQTPGFGTQYF.

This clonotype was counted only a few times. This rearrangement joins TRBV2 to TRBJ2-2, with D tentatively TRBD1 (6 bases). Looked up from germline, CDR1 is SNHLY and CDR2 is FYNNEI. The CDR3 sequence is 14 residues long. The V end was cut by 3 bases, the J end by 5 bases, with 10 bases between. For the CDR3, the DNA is TGTGCCAGCAGTGAGAGGACAGCTACCGGGGAGCTGTTTTTT. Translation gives CASSERTATGELFF.

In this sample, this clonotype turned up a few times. The CDR3 DNA reads as TGTGCCAGCAGTTGGGGACAGGGGGAATATGAAAAACTGTTTTTT. Translating gives CASSWGQGEYEKLFF. The V gene is TRBV12-3 or TRBV12-4, the J gene TRBJ1-4; 11 bases are a match to TRBD1. With 4 bases clipped from V and 6 bases from J, the junction kept 4 bases outside the gene matches. CDR3 length: 15 amino acids.

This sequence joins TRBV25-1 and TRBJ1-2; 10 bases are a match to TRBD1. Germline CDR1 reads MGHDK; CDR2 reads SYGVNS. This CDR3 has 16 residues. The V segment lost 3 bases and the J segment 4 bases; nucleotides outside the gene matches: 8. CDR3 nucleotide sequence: TGTGCCAGCAGTGACCCCTCGACAGGGGGCAGCTATGGCTACACCTTC. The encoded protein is CASSDPSTGGSYGYTF.

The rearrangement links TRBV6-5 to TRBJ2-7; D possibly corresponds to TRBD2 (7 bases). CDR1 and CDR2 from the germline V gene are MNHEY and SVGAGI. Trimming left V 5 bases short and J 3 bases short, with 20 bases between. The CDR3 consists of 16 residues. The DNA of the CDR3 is TGTGCCAGCAGTAACCGTGGGGGGGCGAAAAACTACGAGCAGTACTTC. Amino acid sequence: CASSNRGGAKNYEQYF.

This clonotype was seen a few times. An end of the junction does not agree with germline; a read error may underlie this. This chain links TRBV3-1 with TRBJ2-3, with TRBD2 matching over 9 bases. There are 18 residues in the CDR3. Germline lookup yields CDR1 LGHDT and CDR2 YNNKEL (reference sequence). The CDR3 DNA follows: TGTGCCTGCAGCCCGCTGCGCGGGGGGGCCTGGGTCACAGATACGCAGTATTTT. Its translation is CACSPLRGGAWVTDTQYF.

CDR3 in DNA: TGCGCCAGCAGTCTGGGGACAGGGGGCTTCTACGAGCAGTACTTC. Translating gives CASSLGTGGFYEQYF. The chain links TRBV4-3 to TRBJ2-7; 12 nucleotides line up with TRBD1. The CDR3 extends over 15 amino acids. J lost 3 bases, V lost 6 bases, and 6 bases had no gene match. Germline assignment: CDR1 LGHNA and CDR2 YSLEER.

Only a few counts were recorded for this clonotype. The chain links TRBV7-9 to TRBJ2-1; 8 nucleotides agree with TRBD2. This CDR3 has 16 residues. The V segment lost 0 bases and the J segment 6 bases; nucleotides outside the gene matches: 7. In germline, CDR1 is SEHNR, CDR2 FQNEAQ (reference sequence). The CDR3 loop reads CASSLAAGGVINEQFF. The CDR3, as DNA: TGTGCCAGCAGCTTAGCGGCGGGGGGAGTTATCAATGAGCAGTTCTTC. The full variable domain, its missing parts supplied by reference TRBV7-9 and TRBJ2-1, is DTGVSQNPRHKITKRGQNVTFRCDPISEHNRLYWYRQTLGQGPEFLTYFQNEAQLEKSRLLSDRFSAERPKGSFSTLEIQRTEQGDSAMYLCASSLAAGGVINEQFFGPGTRLTVL.

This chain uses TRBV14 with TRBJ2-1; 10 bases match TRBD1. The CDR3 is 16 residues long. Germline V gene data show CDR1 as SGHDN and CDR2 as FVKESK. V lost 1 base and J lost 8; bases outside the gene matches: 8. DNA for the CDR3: TGTGCCAGCAGCCAAGGCGGGACAGGGGTAGGATATGAGCAGTTCTTC. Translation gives CASSQGGTGVGYEQFF.

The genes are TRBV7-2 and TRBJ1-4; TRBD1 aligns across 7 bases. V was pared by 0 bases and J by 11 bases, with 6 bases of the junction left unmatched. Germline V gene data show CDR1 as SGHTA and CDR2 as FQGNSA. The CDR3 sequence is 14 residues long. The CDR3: CASSLALRGHKLFF. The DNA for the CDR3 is TGTGCCAGCAGCTTAGCGCTGAGGGGGCACAAACTGTTTTTT.

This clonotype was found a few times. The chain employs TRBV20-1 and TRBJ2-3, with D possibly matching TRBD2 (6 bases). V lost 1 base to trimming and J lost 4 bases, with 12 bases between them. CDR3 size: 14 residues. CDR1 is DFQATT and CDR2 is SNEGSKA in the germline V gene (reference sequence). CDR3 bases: TGCAGTGCTAGAGTTCCGACTAGATCAGATACGCAGTATTTT. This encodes CSARVPTRSDTQYF.